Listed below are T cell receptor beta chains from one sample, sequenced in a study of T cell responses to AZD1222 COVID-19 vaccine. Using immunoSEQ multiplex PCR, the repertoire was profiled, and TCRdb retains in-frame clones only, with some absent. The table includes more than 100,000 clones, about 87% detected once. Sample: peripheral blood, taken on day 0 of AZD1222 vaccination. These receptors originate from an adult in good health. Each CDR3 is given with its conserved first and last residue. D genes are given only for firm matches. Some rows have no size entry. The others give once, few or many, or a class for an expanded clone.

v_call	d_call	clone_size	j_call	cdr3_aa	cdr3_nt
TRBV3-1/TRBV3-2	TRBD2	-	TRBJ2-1	CASSQDRLAAYNEQFF	TGTGCCAGCAGCCAAGATCGGCTAGCGGCCTACAATGAGCAGTTCTTC
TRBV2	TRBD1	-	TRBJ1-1	CASRRGQQNTEAFF	TGTGCCAGCAGGAGGGGACAGCAGAACACTGAAGCTTTCTTT
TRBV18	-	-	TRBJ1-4	CASSPYGSGDEKLFF	TGTGCCAGCTCACCATACGGGTCGGGGGATGAAAAACTGTTTTTT
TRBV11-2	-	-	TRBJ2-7	CASSLLGGGYEQYF	TGTGCCAGCAGCTTACTGGGGGGCGGCTACGAGCAGTACTTC
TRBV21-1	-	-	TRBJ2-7	CARSQGYHLDEQYF	TGTGCCAGATCCCAGGGGTATCATCTGGACGAGCAGTACTTC
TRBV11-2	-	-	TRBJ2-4	CASSLVRAGGIQYF	TGTGCCAGCAGCTTAGTCAGGGCCGGGGGCATTCAGTACTTC
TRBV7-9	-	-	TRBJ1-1	CASTDRTVNTEAFF	TGTGCCAGCACCGACCGGACAGTGAACACTGAAGCTTTCTTT
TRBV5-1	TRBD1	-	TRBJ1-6	CASSATGTGSPRSGSPLHF	TGCGCCAGCAGCGCCACCGGGACAGGGTCCCCCCGTTCCGGTTCACCCCTCCACTTT
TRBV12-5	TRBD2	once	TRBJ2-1	CASGRGDGDNEQFF	TGTGCTAGTGGTCGGGGGGACGGGGACAATGAGCAGTTCTTC
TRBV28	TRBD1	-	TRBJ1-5	CASSLFYRGRRNQPQHF	TGTGCCAGCAGTTTATTCTATAGGGGGCGACGCAATCAGCCCCAGCATTTT
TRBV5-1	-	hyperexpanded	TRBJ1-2	CASSLAGSDGYTF	TGCGCCAGCAGCTTGGCGGGTTCCGATGGCTACACCTTC
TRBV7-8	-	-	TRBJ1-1	CASSSGGALRAFF	TGTGCCAGCAGCTCCGGCGGGGCCTTACGGGCTTTCTTT
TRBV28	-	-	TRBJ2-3	CASSLRDTQYF	TGTGCCAGCAGTTTAAGGGATACGCAGTATTTT
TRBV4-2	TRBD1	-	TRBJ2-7	CATETDYRGFSYEQYF	TGTGCCACGGAAACCGATTACAGGGGTTTCTCCTACGAGCAGTACTTC
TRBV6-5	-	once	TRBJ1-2	CASSRGTMGYGYTF	TGTGCCAGCAGTAGGGGGACTATGGGATATGGCTACACCTTC
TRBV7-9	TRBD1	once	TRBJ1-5	CASSTTPWPGTGFPTPQHF	TGTGCCAGCAGCACCACCCCGTGGCCCGGGACAGGGTTTCCCACACCCCAGCATTTT
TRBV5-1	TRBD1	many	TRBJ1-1	CASSLGLTGRNTEAFF	TGCGCCAGCAGCTTGGGCCTGACAGGGAGGAACACTGAAGCTTTCTTT
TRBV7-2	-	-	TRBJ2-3	CASSFSRYLSTDTQYF	TGTGCCAGCAGCTTTTCTCGATACCTTAGCACAGATACGCAGTATTTT
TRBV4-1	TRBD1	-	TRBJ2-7	CASSQDEQGAREQYF	TGCGCCAGCAGCCAAGATGAACAGGGGGCGCGGGAGCAGTACTTC
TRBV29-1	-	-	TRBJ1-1	CSVRPPQNTEAFF	TGCAGCGTTCGTCCCCCACAGAACACTGAAGCTTTCTTT
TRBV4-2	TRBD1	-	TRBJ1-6	CASSQDDGQGDSPLHF	TGTGCCAGCAGCCAGGATGATGGACAGGGGGACTCACCCCTCCACTTT
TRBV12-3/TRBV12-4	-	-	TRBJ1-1	CASSLRGGAEAFF	TGTGCCAGCAGTTTACGGGGAGGTGCTGAAGCTTTCTTT
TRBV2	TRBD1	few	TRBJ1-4	CASTPGQTEKLFF	TGTGCCAGCACCCCGGGACAGACTGAAAAACTGTTTTTT
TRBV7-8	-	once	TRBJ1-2	CASSLAPRGPYGYTF	TGTGCCAGCAGCTTAGCTCCTAGGGGCCCCTATGGCTACACCTTC
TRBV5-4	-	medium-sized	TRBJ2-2	CASSLGPGELFF	TGTGCCAGCAGCTTAGGACCCGGGGAGCTGTTTTTT
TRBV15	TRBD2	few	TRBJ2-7	CATSRVLAGVDEQYF	TGTGCCACCAGCAGAGTTCTAGCGGGAGTAGACGAGCAGTACTTC
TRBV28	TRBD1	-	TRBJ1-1	CASFEVRQGNTEAFF	TGTGCCAGCTTCGAAGTGAGACAGGGGAACACTGAAGCTTTCTTT
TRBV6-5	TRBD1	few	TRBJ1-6	CASSPGGGDSPLHF	TGTGCCAGCAGTCCCGGAGGGGGCGATTCACCCCTCCACTTT